This T cell receptor (beta chain) was identified in a study of spatial heterogeneity in lung cancer (dated by TCRdb to the late 2010s). Notes on the research overall: Beta-chain transcripts were consistently detected in greater numbers than alpha-chain transcripts, which likely reflects a higher abundance of beta-chain transcripts. In the raw uncorrected reads, each unique combination of TCR and UMI appeared more than ten times on average. Nonsynonymous mutation counts, determined by whole-exome sequencing of tumor tissue, were related to TCR repertoire features. At surgery, 200 or so tumor regions, almost 65 matched nontumor lung samples and 56 PBMC samples were TCR-sequenced for both alpha and beta chains. In non-small cell lung cancer, the study made a quantitative comparison of TCR alpha and beta repertoires among multiple tumor regions, matched nontumor lung and blood.

Deletion took 5 bases off V and 1 base off J, with a span of 2 bases between the germline ends. The CDR3 runs 11 residues from the cysteine to the phenylalanine. The entry retains the CDR3 DNA only, 33 bases that are in frame from base 1. CDR1 is given as SGHTA and CDR2 as FQGNSA, both from the germline V gene. The time point label of this sample denotes: sample taken at primary tumor resection. The donors were 65 to 85 patients from the lung TRACERx cohort who had early-stage, untreated non-small cell lung cancer. For TCR sequencing, whole RNA was extracted from tumor and nontumor lung tissue, or from cryopreserved PBMC samples, and no cell sorting was done. A patient was chosen for TCR sequencing only when enough RNA was available from at least two tumor regions. Before being selected, tumor and adjacent nontumor lung specimens were reviewed by a lung pathologist. The paper as a whole reports these results and caveats: Confirming at a functional level the hypothesis that regional TCRs recognize regional mutations was considered to require additional single-cell paired TCR alpha and beta sequencing.

By sample share, this clonotype is medium-sized (0.01 to 0.1%). No cognate antigen has been identified for it. No base qualities exist here, and no much larger clone lies one base off it. The library was made by 5' RACE. This sample was sequenced with a NextSeq 500. In the TCR library protocol, a unique molecular identifier was attached to each TCR cDNA molecule so that PCR and sequencing errors could be corrected. The authors' analysis ran thus. TCR identification, UMI-based error correction and CDR3 extraction were all carried out with Decombinator tools. Expanded TCRs were defined as those above a frequency of 2 per 1,000, corresponding to the top 1% of the tumor frequency distribution. Renyi diversity was computed with the R vegan package after each repertoire had been subsampled 100 times to 5,000 TCRs. CDR3 similarity networks were built from amino acid triplet string-kernel similarity, connecting CDR3s with pairwise similarity above 0.82. In-frame beta chains were kept once TCRdb had trimmed the public reads at Q25 with fastp and called clones with MiXCR. Rows are unified per CDR3 protein, each entry keeping the most common DNA and genes. TCRdb's processing, not the authors' own work, is the source of the V and J calls. Counted in this sample were 7,500 to 9,000 distinct CDR3 sequences; approximately 9.8% of them appeared once. Together, the top ten hold around 24% of the sample.

This clonotype originated in a male donor with early-stage non-small cell lung cancer. The V and J genes are TRBV7-2 and TRBJ2-5; no D segment can be confidently identified. This specimen was normal lung tissue next to the tumor, taken at surgery. CDR3 region: CASSRQETQYF. The sequenced DNA: TGTGCCAGCAGCCGCCAAGAGACCCAGTACTTC.